The sequence of this TCR beta chain was determined in a study of blood T cell repertoires in COVID-19. In the study overall: From the United States, Italy and Spain came samples of acute and convalescent COVID-19. In each case, the material was cDNA or gDNA derived from T cells, B-cell-depleted T cells, or PBMCs.

Germline values: CDR1 MNHEY, CDR2 SMNVEV (reference sequence). V gave up 1 base and J gave up 5 bases, with 18 bases separating them. The CDR3 totals 17 residues. The data were produced by immunoSEQ multiplex PCR, yet TCRdb's version contains in-frame clones alone and is incomplete. Among about 190,000 clones, approximately 85% were seen once, and the ten largest hold around 4.9%. The source material was peripheral blood. The chain recombines TRBV27 with TRBJ2-1, with D tentatively TRBD2 (6 bases). The clonotype comes from a woman at least 80 years old with acute or convalescent COVID-19. The CDR3 is CASSLWRRGRGNNEQFF. The CDR3 DNA reads TGTGCCAGCAGTTTATGGAGGAGGGGTAGAGGAAACAATGAGCAGTTCTTC.